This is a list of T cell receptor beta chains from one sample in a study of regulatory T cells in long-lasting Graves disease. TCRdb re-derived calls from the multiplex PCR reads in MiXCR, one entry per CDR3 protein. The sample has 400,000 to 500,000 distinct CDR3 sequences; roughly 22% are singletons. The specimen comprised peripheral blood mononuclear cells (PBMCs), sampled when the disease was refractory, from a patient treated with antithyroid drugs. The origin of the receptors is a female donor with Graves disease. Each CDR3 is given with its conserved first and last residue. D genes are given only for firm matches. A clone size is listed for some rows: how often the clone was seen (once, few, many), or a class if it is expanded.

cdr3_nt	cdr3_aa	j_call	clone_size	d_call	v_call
TGTGCCAGTAGTAGCACTGAGACAGGGGCCGCTGAAGCTTTCTTT	CASSSTETGAAEAFF	TRBJ1-1	few	TRBD1	TRBV19
TGTGCCAGCAGTTACAACTCACCCCGAATGGGCACTGAAGCTTTCTTT	CASSYNSPRMGTEAFF	TRBJ1-1	many	NA	TRBV6-2/TRBV6-3
TGTGCCAGCAAACAGGGGAGGGAGACCCAGTACTTC	CASKQGRETQYF	TRBJ2-5	many	NA	TRBV28
TGCAGCGTTGAGTATGGCCTTACCTACGAGCAGTACTTC	CSVEYGLTYEQYF	TRBJ2-7	many	NA	TRBV29-1
TGTGCCAGCAGTAGAGGGGAATTGGACACCGGGGAGCTGTTTTTT	CASSRGELDTGELFF	TRBJ2-2	many	NA	TRBV12-3/TRBV12-4
TGTGCCAGCAGTGTCGAGGCTAGCACAGATACGCAGTATTTT	CASSVEASTDTQYF	TRBJ2-3	many	NA	TRBV2
TGCAGTGCTCCCCTTGGCAGGGCCCATGGCTACACCTTC	CSAPLGRAHGYTF	TRBJ1-2	few	NA	TRBV20-1
TGCAGTGCTCCCCAATTAGACCGAGCCTACGAGCAGTACTTC	CSAPQLDRAYEQYF	TRBJ2-7	many	NA	TRBV20-1
TGTGCCATCAGTGAGGTCCAGGGAAGGGCAGAGACCCAGTACTTC	CAISEVQGRAETQYF	TRBJ2-5	many	NA	TRBV10-3
TGTGCCAGCAGCTTGGCGGACAGGGGTGGCTACGAGCAGTACTTC	CASSLADRGGYEQYF	TRBJ2-7	NA	TRBD1	TRBV5-6
TGTGCCAGCAGCTGGACACAACAAGAGACCCAGTACTTC	CASSWTQQETQYF	TRBJ2-5	many	NA	TRBV5-6
TGCAGTGCTGCTCGGACTAGCGGGATAGCAGAGACCCAGTACTTC	CSAARTSGIAETQYF	TRBJ2-5	few	TRBD2	TRBV20-1
TGTGCCAGCAGTTCCATGTCCCTCTCTGGGGCCAACGTCCTGACTTTC	CASSSMSLSGANVLTF	TRBJ2-6	many	NA	TRBV28
TGTGCCAGCGGGGGCTCCTCCCGTGAAAAACTGTTTTTT	CASGGSSREKLFF	TRBJ1-4	NA	NA	TRBV28
TGTGCCAGCAGCTTATCATCTTCCGGGGCAGGATCCTACGAGCAGTACTTC	CASSLSSSGAGSYEQYF	TRBJ2-7	NA	NA	TRBV7-2
TGTGCCAGCAGCCACCGAGGAGACAGGGCCGGGAACACTGAAGCTTTCTTT	CASSHRGDRAGNTEAFF	TRBJ1-1	few	TRBD1	TRBV7-9
TGTGCCAGCAGACCTGGACTAGCGGGGGGGTACGAGCAGTACTTC	CASRPGLAGGYEQYF	TRBJ2-7	many	TRBD2	TRBV12-3/TRBV12-4
TGTGCCGCACACGGGACAGAGAACACTGAAGCTTTCTTT	CAAHGTENTEAFF	TRBJ1-1	many	TRBD1	TRBV10-3
TGTGCCAGCAGCGGGGGGGCCAGGACTGAAGCTTTCTTT	CASSGGARTEAFF	TRBJ1-1	few	NA	TRBV9
TGTGCCTGGAGTAACCACAGGGATCTTGGAAACACCATATATTTT	CAWSNHRDLGNTIYF	TRBJ1-3	NA	NA	TRBV30
TGTGCCAGCAGTCCGGGGACTAGCGGGAGTTCAGATACGCAGTATTTT	CASSPGTSGSSDTQYF	TRBJ2-3	few	TRBD2	TRBV28
TGTGCCAGCAGTTATAGACAGGGGTACACTGAAGCTTTCTTT	CASSYRQGYTEAFF	TRBJ1-1	many	TRBD1	TRBV6-5
TGTGCCAGCAGTACCGGACCCGACGAGCAGTACTTC	CASSTGPDEQYF	TRBJ2-7	many	NA	TRBV12-3/TRBV12-4
TGTGCCAGCAGTTCACTAGCATCGGGTGAGCAGTTCTTC	CASSSLASGEQFF	TRBJ2-1	NA	NA	TRBV12-3/TRBV12-4
TGTGCCAGCAGAAGGTGGGGACAGGGGGCGCGGAACACTGAAGCTTTCTTT	CASRRWGQGARNTEAFF	TRBJ1-1	many	TRBD1	TRBV11-2
TGTGCCTGGAGACTTACAGGCGCCTCCTACGAGCAGTACTTC	CAWRLTGASYEQYF	TRBJ2-7	few	NA	TRBV30
TGTGCCAGCCGGGGGGACAGCGCGATTGGGGAGCTGTTTTTT	CASRGDSAIGELFF	TRBJ2-2	many	NA	TRBV28
TGTGCCAGCAGCCAACATTTACAGGGAAACACCGGGGAGCTGTTTTTT	CASSQHLQGNTGELFF	TRBJ2-2	NA	NA	TRBV3-2
TGTGCCAGCAGCTTAGCAGGGCAGGGTTATGGCTACACCTTC	CASSLAGQGYGYTF	TRBJ1-2	many	NA	TRBV7-2
TGTGCCAGCAGTGACGGGACGGGTAACACTGAAGCTTTCTTT	CASSDGTGNTEAFF	TRBJ1-1	NA	NA	TRBV2
TGTGCCAGCTTAATGGGCCGGGGGCGAAACACTGAAGCTTTCTTT	CASLMGRGRNTEAFF	TRBJ1-1	many	NA	TRBV12-3/TRBV12-4
TGTGCCGGGACAGGGACATCCTACGAGCAGTACTTC	CAGTGTSYEQYF	TRBJ2-7	NA	TRBD1	TRBV30
TGTGCCAGCAGTTTAGGTACGGCAGGTGGAGCCGATCAGCCCCAGCATTTT	CASSLGTAGGADQPQHF	TRBJ1-5	many	NA	TRBV28
TGTGCCAGTAGTATAGCTCAGGGGAAAGGTTACGAGCAGTACTTC	CASSIAQGKGYEQYF	TRBJ2-7	few	NA	TRBV19
TGTGCCAGCAGCGAAAGACAGGGGGTAGATGAGCAGTACTTC	CASSERQGVDEQYF	TRBJ2-7	few	TRBD1	TRBV9
TGTGCCAGCAGCTTGGCCGGACAGGGGTGGGAAAACATTCAGTACTTC	CASSLAGQGWENIQYF	TRBJ2-4	NA	TRBD1	TRBV5-5
TGTGCCAGCAGTAGAACGGACGAGCAGTACTTC	CASSRTDEQYF	TRBJ2-7	few	NA	TRBV2
TGTGCCAGCAGTTACCCTGCAGGGAATTCACCCCTCCACTTT	CASSYPAGNSPLHF	TRBJ1-6	many	NA	TRBV28
TGCGCCAGCAGCTTCCGACTAGCGGGGGTTGATAATGAGCAGTTCTTC	CASSFRLAGVDNEQFF	TRBJ2-1	once	TRBD2	TRBV5-1
TGTGCCAGCAGCCAGTCCGGAGGAAACGAGCAGTACTTC	CASSQSGGNEQYF	TRBJ2-7	NA	NA	TRBV3-1
TGTGCCAGCAGTTTATCAAAGGATTTGAACACTGAAGCCTTCTTT	CASSLSKDLNTEAFF	TRBJ1-1	NA	NA	TRBV27
TGTGCCAGCAGCGTGTACAGGGTTGGCGGGAACTATGGCTACACCTTC	CASSVYRVGGNYGYTF	TRBJ1-2	NA	NA	TRBV5-6
TGCAGTGCCCGCTTAGAACAGGGAGCAGATACGCAGTATTTT	CSARLEQGADTQYF	TRBJ2-3	few	NA	TRBV20-1
TGTGCCAGCAGCTTAGGACTCCGAACCGGGGAGCTGTTTTTT	CASSLGLRTGELFF	TRBJ2-2	many	NA	TRBV7-2
TGTGCCAGCACGGGGAGGTTTGGAAATAATTCACCCCTCCACTTT	CASTGRFGNNSPLHF	TRBJ1-6	NA	NA	TRBV6-1
TGCGCCAGCAGCCTTTACACGAAAGATCAGCCCCAGCATTTT	CASSLYTKDQPQHF	TRBJ1-5	NA	NA	TRBV4-1
TGTGCCAGCAGCGATGGGGACAGAGGCTACGAGCAGTACTTC	CASSDGDRGYEQYF	TRBJ2-7	few	TRBD1	TRBV9
TGTGCCAGCAGCTTGGACGGGGCGCTAGAGCAGTACTTC	CASSLDGALEQYF	TRBJ2-7	many	NA	TRBV5-4
TGTGCCAGCAGCCAAGATGTGTGGGGAAACACTGAAGCTTTCTTT	CASSQDVWGNTEAFF	TRBJ1-1	few	NA	TRBV3-1
TGTGCCAGCAGTGCGGGGCTAGAGACCCAGTACTTC	CASSAGLETQYF	TRBJ2-5	many	NA	TRBV7-8
TGCAGTGCTAGTTCAGACAACTATGGCTACACCTTC	CSASSDNYGYTF	TRBJ1-2	NA	NA	TRBV20-1
TGTGCCAGCAGTGTCACAGGGGGCGGTGAGCAGTTCTTC	CASSVTGGGEQFF	TRBJ2-1	NA	TRBD1	TRBV12-3/TRBV12-4
TGCAGTGCTAGAGATCCGCTAGCGGGAGTCACCGGGGAGCTGTTTTTT	CSARDPLAGVTGELFF	TRBJ2-2	NA	TRBD2	TRBV20-1
TGCATCTACGTAGGGGGATCGAACACTGAAGCTTTCTTT	CIYVGGSNTEAFF	TRBJ1-1	many	NA	TRBV29-1
TGTGCCAGCATTGAGATGGGGGGATCAGGAGGGGAGCTGTTTTTT	CASIEMGGSGGELFF	TRBJ2-2	many	NA	TRBV2
TGTGCCACCAGTGATTCACAGGGGAAGCCCCAGCATTTT	CATSDSQGKPQHF	TRBJ1-5	NA	TRBD1	TRBV24-1
TGTGCCAGCAAATCATTCTACGAGCAGTACTTC	CASKSFYEQYF	TRBJ2-7	many	NA	TRBV6-1